This T cell receptor beta chain was recovered during a study of shared T cell receptors in the human thymus. V was clipped by 2 bases and J by 3 bases, with 8 bases between them. Germline V gene data show CDR1 as MGHDK and CDR2 as SYGVNS. This CDR3 region has 14 residues. Sequencing used immunoSEQ multiplex PCR; TCRdb keeps in-frame clones, though not all of them. This repertoire shows hundreds of thousands of clones, over 75% found once; its top ten account for roughly 0.01%. The sample was also linked to a second study, of human thymus T cells. Per that study: Resections that were taken during corrective heart surgery supplied the thymus tissue. V and J genes seemed to be used with bias in thymic and blood repertoires. Highly overlapping thymic repertoires among unrelated individuals were reported in related research.

Specimen: thymocytes. The chain employs TRBV25-1 and TRBJ1-5; a possible D gene is TRBD1 (5 bases). The receptor's source is a girl younger than two with a congenital heart defect. The CDR3 region has the DNA TGTGCCAGCAGTGAAAACAGGCCCAATCAGCCCCAGCATTTT. Its translation: CASSENRPNQPQHF.